Presented here are 32 T cell receptor beta chains from one specimen sequenced in a study of spatial heterogeneity in lung cancer (dated by TCRdb to the late 2010s). The time point label, as the study defines it: sample taken at primary tumor resection. Library construction relied on 5' RACE. TCRdb shows the sequencer as NextSeq 500. TCRdb reworked the public reads: Q25 trimming with fastp, MiXCR clone assembly, productive beta chains retained. Each entry is one CDR3 protein sequence, shown with its most common DNA and genes. For this sample there are about 78,000 distinct CDR3 sequences; under 8.5% appear just once. The ten biggest clones cover under 8% of the sample. This specimen was PBMCs, taken at surgery. The receptor source for this set is a male donor with early-stage non-small cell lung cancer.

This clonotype has ten or more counts. V and J are TRBV12-3 or TRBV12-4 and TRBJ1-2; TRBD1 matches at 12 bases. Trimming removed 2 bases from V and 8 bases from J; junction bases left unmatched: 3. The CDR3 length is 14 residues. CDR3 residues: CASSLWDRGLGYTF. The DNA of the CDR3 is TGTGCCAGCAGTTTATGGGACAGGGGGCTCGGCTACACCTTC.

This clonotype was picked up many times. The chain links TRBV9 to TRBJ2-3; 9 positions match TRBD1. V was pared by 0 bases and J by 3 bases, with 5 bases of the junction left unmatched. The CDR3 covers 16 residues. Per germline, CDR1 SGDLS and CDR2 YYNGEE. The CDR3 loop is CASSVVGDRATDTQYF. CDR3 nucleotides: TGTGCCAGCAGCGTAGTAGGGGACAGGGCGACAGATACGCAGTATTTT.

This clonotype has more than one count but fewer than ten. J is TRBJ2-7 and V is TRBV7-9; 7 nucleotides line up with TRBD1. After removal of 4 bases from V and 4 bases from J, the junction contained 4 bases not matched to a gene. This CDR3 region has 13 residues. Germline V gives CDR1 SEHNR, CDR2 FQNEAQ (reference sequence). This chain's CDR3 is CASSSGTEYEQYF. The CDR3 nucleotides read TGTGCCAGCAGCTCCGGGACAGAGTACGAGCAGTACTTC.

This clonotype appeared many times. The rearrangement links TRBV20-1 to TRBJ2-7; D is perhaps TRBD1 (6 bases). CDR1 and CDR2 from the germline V gene are DFQATT and SNEGSKA (reference sequence). V was clipped by 3 bases and J by 2 bases, with 11 bases between them. The CDR3 extends over 13 amino acids. DNA for the CDR3: TGCAGTGCTAGGAGTCAGGGGCCCTACGAGCAGTACTTC. Protein product: CSARSQGPYEQYF.

This clonotype was seen ten or more times. The J gene is TRBJ2-7, the V gene TRBV7-6; D gene uncertain. The germline gives CDR1 SGHVS, CDR2 FNYEAQ. V lost 1 base to trimming and J lost 6 bases, with 10 bases between them. The CDR3 extends over 13 amino acids. In DNA form, the CDR3 reads TGTGCCAGCAGCTTAGGGGTAGAAGTCGAGCAGTACTTC. The encoded protein is CASSLGVEVEQYF.

This clonotype occurred many times. The rearrangement joins TRBV2 to TRBJ2-1; perhaps TRBD2 as D (5 bases). Trimming shortened V by 6 bases and J by 7 bases, and 10 bases separated the two germline ends. CDR3 size: 12 residues. Germline V gene lookup returns CDR1 SNHLY and CDR2 FYNNEI. The CDR3 region has the DNA TGTGCCAGCAGCCTCACTAGAAATGAGCAGTTCTTC. Protein: CASSLTRNEQFF.

The chain carries TRBV2 and TRBJ2-2; a possible D gene is TRBD2 (6 bases). The V end was cut by 3 bases, the J end by 6 bases, with 14 bases between. CDR3 length: 15 residues. Germline CDR1 reads SNHLY; CDR2 reads FYNNEI. This CDR3 reads CASSDYPGASGELFF. In DNA, the CDR3 is TGTGCCAGCAGTGATTACCCGGGAGCCTCCGGGGAGCTGTTTTTT.

This clonotype has at least ten counts. J is TRBJ2-1 and V is TRBV20-1, with D perhaps being TRBD1 or TRBD2 (5 bases each). CDR1 and CDR2 from the germline V gene are DFQATT and SNEGSKA (reference sequence). The CDR3 spans 16 residues. V shed 3 bases and J shed 2 bases, with 17 bases lying between them. This CDR3 reads CSARYESGPTYNEQFF. For the CDR3, the DNA is TGCAGTGCTAGGTATGAATCGGGACCAACCTACAATGAGCAGTTCTTC.

This clonotype was found many times. V usage is TRBV4-3 and J usage is TRBJ2-7; D is perhaps TRBD1 (6 bases). Trimming shortened V by 0 bases and J by 3 bases, and 15 bases separated the two germline ends. The germline gives CDR1 LGHNA, CDR2 YSLEER. This CDR3 has 16 amino acids. The CDR3 sequence: CASSQELQGPHYEQYF. CDR3 coding DNA: TGCGCCAGCAGCCAAGAGCTACAGGGCCCTCACTACGAGCAGTACTTC.

This clonotype came up many times. The V and J genes are TRBV29-1 and TRBJ1-1; no firm D call. Trimming removed 4 bases from V and 3 bases from J, with 15 bases in between. This CDR3 contains 14 residues. Per the germline V gene, CDR1 is SQVTM and CDR2 is ANQGSEA. CDR3: CSVVKDRADTEAFF. In DNA, the CDR3 is TGCAGCGTTGTAAAGGACCGAGCGGACACTGAAGCTTTCTTT.

V and J are TRBV6-6 and TRBJ2-7; 7 nucleotides align to TRBD2. Trimming cost V 6 bases and J 6 bases; bases outside gene matches: 5. Germline V lookup: CDR1 MNHNY, CDR2 SVGAGI (reference sequence). This CDR3 is 12 amino acids long. This CDR3 is CASSRPGGEQYF. DNA for the CDR3: TGTGCCAGCAGCCGGCCGGGGGGCGAGCAGTACTTC.

By share of the sample, this clonotype is medium-sized. The chain joins TRBV20-1 to TRBJ2-3; a weak D match, TRBD1 (6 bases). Trimming shortened V by 6 bases and J by 0 bases, and 10 bases separated the two germline ends. The germline V gene encodes CDR1 DFQATT and CDR2 SNEGSKA (reference sequence). The CDR3 is 13 amino acids. In DNA form, the CDR3 reads TGCAGTGCATACAGGGTTAGCACAGATACGCAGTATTTT. Translated, it gives CSAYRVSTDTQYF.

The V call is TRBV29-1, the J call TRBJ1-2; D not resolved. V lost 0 bases to trimming and J lost 4 bases, with 9 bases between them. This CDR3 is 13 amino acids long. Germline CDR1 reads SQVTM; CDR2 reads ANQGSEA. CDR3 nucleotide sequence: TGCAGCGTTGAAGAGACTGTAGGCTATGGCTACACCTTC. This gives the protein CSVEETVGYGYTF.

This clonotype was counted many times. The gene calls are TRBV24-1 and TRBJ1-2; possibly TRBD1 for D (5 bases). In germline, CDR1 is KGHDR, CDR2 SFDVKD. Trimming cost V 6 bases and J 4 bases, with 14 bases left between them. This CDR3 spans 14 amino acids. This CDR3 reads CATSQEGSSYGYTF. In DNA form, the CDR3 reads TGTGCCACCAGTCAGGAGGGGAGTTCCTATGGCTACACCTTC.

This clonotype has more than one count but fewer than ten. The chain is built from TRBV3-1 and TRBJ1-2; D gene uncertain. This CDR3 is 16 amino acids long. CDR1 is LGHDT, CDR2 YNNKEL, per germline (reference sequence). The V and J ends lost 4 bases and 5 bases respectively, with 20 bases between them. CDR3 coding DNA: TGTGCCAGCAGCCCCCCGTTAGCTTCCGGGGAGTATGGCTACACCTTC. Translated: CASSPPLASGEYGYTF.

This clonotype was counted only a few times. The chain couples TRBV5-1 to TRBJ2-3; TRBD2 might be the D (6 bases). This CDR3 contains 16 residues. CDR1 and CDR2 (germline): SGHRS, YFSETQ. V was clipped by 6 bases and J by 1 base, with 18 bases between them. The CDR3 region has the DNA TGCGCCAGCACCCTCCGGGGGTACTCCGGCACAGATACGCAGTATTTT. Translation gives CASTLRGYSGTDTQYF.

The chain uses TRBV20-1 and TRBJ2-2; a possible D gene is TRBD1 (6 bases). The V gene's germline CDR1 is DFQATT and CDR2 SNEGSKA (reference sequence). This CDR3 has 15 residues. V lost 6 bases, J lost 3 bases, and 17 bases lay in between. The CDR3 here is CSALAGAADTGELFF. As DNA, the CDR3 is TGCAGTGCCCTAGCAGGGGCCGCTGACACCGGGGAGCTGTTTTTT.

This clonotype was detected many times. V and J are TRBV29-1 and TRBJ1-2; 7 nucleotides align to TRBD1. Looked up from germline, CDR1 is SQVTM and CDR2 is ANQGSEA. V shed 5 bases, J shed 1 base, and the junction held 16 bases outside the gene matches. The CDR3 length is 17 residues. Written as DNA, the CDR3 is TGCAGCGTTTCACCGGGACAGTGGGATTTCGATAACTATGGCTACACCTTC. It encodes CSVSPGQWDFDNYGYTF.

This clonotype has a count of ten or more. J is TRBJ2-6 and V is TRBV6-2 or TRBV6-3; no clear D gene. CDR3 length equals 13 residues. V was pared by 9 bases and J by 0 bases, with 6 bases between. Germline CDR1 reads MNHEY; CDR2 reads SVGEGT. CDR3 sequence: CASQDSGANVLTF. The CDR3 nucleotides read TGTGCCAGTCAGGACTCTGGGGCCAACGTCCTGACTTTC.

This clonotype was counted ten times or more. J is TRBJ1-1 and V is TRBV20-1; D not resolved. Germline CDR1 reads DFQATT; CDR2 reads SNEGSKA (reference sequence). This CDR3 is built from 14 residues. V dropped 0 bases and J dropped 4 bases, with 12 bases sitting between them. Written as DNA, the CDR3 is TGCAGTGCTAGAGAACTCAGCGTGGGCACTGAAGCTTTCTTT. It is translated as CSARELSVGTEAFF.

This clonotype was recorded many times. The J gene is TRBJ2-1, the V gene TRBV10-3, with 7 bases aligning to TRBD2. The CDR3 length is 12 residues. The germline CDR1 and CDR2 sequences are ENHRY and SYGVKD. Germline trimming cut 2 bases from V and 13 bases from J; bases unmatched to any gene: 5. This chain's CDR3 is CAISEMGGFQFF. The DNA of the CDR3 is TGTGCCATCAGTGAGATGGGGGGGTTTCAGTTCTTC.

This clonotype was picked up a small number of times. This sequence joins TRBV24-1 and TRBJ1-1; 7 bases fit TRBD1. V was pared by 7 bases and J by 1 base, with 8 bases of the junction left unmatched. The CDR3 covers 15 residues. The germline CDR1 and CDR2 sequences are KGHDR and SFDVKD. As DNA, the CDR3 is TGTGCCACCAGAGGAAAACAGGGGACGAACACTGAAGCTTTCTTT. This sequence encodes CATRGKQGTNTEAFF.

There are many counts of this clonotype. The rearrangement links TRBV20-1 to TRBJ1-6; a weak D match, TRBD1 (5 bases). The V gene's germline CDR1 is DFQATT and CDR2 SNEGSKA (reference sequence). Trimming cost V 5 bases and J 6 bases, with 14 bases left between them. The CDR3 consists of 14 residues. The CDR3 bases are TGCAGTGCTGCCCCTACGGGGCTTAATTCACCCCTCCACTTT. Translating gives CSAAPTGLNSPLHF.

This clonotype was counted at least ten times. This rearrangement joins TRBV6-4 to TRBJ2-1, with 8 bases lining up with TRBD2. Germline CDR1 reads MRHNA; CDR2 reads SNTAGT. Trimming at V came to 5 bases and at J to 0 bases, leaving 12 bases not matched to a gene. The CDR3 covers 18 residues. The CDR3 loop reads CASSPRPGGTSSYNEQFF. CDR3 DNA: TGTGCCAGCAGTCCCCGCCCCGGCGGGACTAGCTCCTACAATGAGCAGTTCTTC.

This clonotype appeared many times. The V gene is TRBV30, the J gene TRBJ1-1; the D is unclear. Germline V gene sequence: CDR1 GTSNPN, CDR2 SVGIG (reference sequence). The CDR3 length is 14 residues. Trimming removed 0 bases from V and 1 base from J, with 9 bases in between. The CDR3 region has the DNA TGTGCCTGGAGTGTAACTCCGCCGAACACTGAAGCTTTCTTT. Its protein is CAWSVTPPNTEAFF.

This clonotype was detected many times. The chain combines TRBV5-1 with TRBJ1-1, with 10 bases matching TRBD1. Germline CDR1 and CDR2: SGHRS and YFSETQ. This CDR3 is 16 amino acids long. V was pared by 4 bases and J by 2 bases, with 8 bases of the junction left unmatched. CDR3 sequence (DNA): TGCGCCAGCAGCGCGGGACAGGGGCTTAGAAACACTGAAGCTTTCTTT. Its protein product is CASSAGQGLRNTEAFF.

This clonotype was found many times. V and J are TRBV3-1 and TRBJ2-6; D is unclear. The length of the CDR3 is 13 residues. Germline V lookup: CDR1 LGHDT, CDR2 YNNKEL (reference sequence). V dropped 1 base and J dropped 2 bases, with 0 bases sitting between them. CDR3 residues: CASSQAGANVLTF. CDR3 sequence (DNA): TGTGCCAGCAGCCAAGCTGGGGCCAACGTCCTGACTTTC.

This clonotype appeared many times. The J gene is TRBJ1-1, the V gene TRBV6-1; 8 nucleotides agree with TRBD1. CDR3 size: 15 residues. V was clipped by 5 bases and J by 5 bases; unmatched bases: 10. From germline, CDR1 is MNHNS and CDR2 SASEGT. In nucleotides, the CDR3 is TGTGCCAGCAGTTGGACAGGGACGAGGGAAACTGAAGCTTTCTTT. It translates to CASSWTGTRETEAFF.

This clonotype has ten or more counts. This rearrangement joins TRBV19 to TRBJ1-1; the match to TRBD1 covers 8 bases. V dropped 4 bases and J dropped 7; count of bases not matched to a gene: 5. Germline values: CDR1 LNHDA, CDR2 SQIVND (reference sequence). The CDR3 has 13 amino acids. The CDR3 coding sequence is TGTGCCAGTAGTAGCCGGGACAGGCTTGAAGCTTTCTTT. Translated, it gives CASSSRDRLEAFF.

The chain is built from TRBV24-1 and TRBJ2-1, with TRBD2 matching 14 bases. Per germline, CDR1 KGHDR and CDR2 SFDVKD. The CDR3 sequence is 18 residues long. Trimming cost V 4 bases and J 4 bases; bases outside gene matches: 8. The CDR3 DNA sequence: TGTGCCACCAGTGACTCGACTAGCGGGAGGGCGGGGTACAATGAGCAGTTCTTC. Translating gives CATSDSTSGRAGYNEQFF.

The rearrangement joins TRBV20-1 to TRBJ1-2; no firm D call. With 3 bases removed from V and 7 bases from J, the gap between germline ends came to 15 bases. CDR3 length: 13 residues. Germline-derived CDR1 and CDR2 are DFQATT and SNEGSKA (reference sequence). The CDR3 loop is CSASPLLGGGYTF. For the CDR3, the DNA is TGCAGTGCTAGCCCCCTCTTAGGAGGTGGCTACACCTTC.

This clonotype was counted at least ten times. The chain is built from TRBV2 and TRBJ2-7; D remains ambiguous. This CDR3 has 12 residues. Germline V gene data show CDR1 as SNHLY and CDR2 as FYNNEI. Trimming stripped 7 bases from V and 6 bases from J, with 13 bases between. The CDR3 DNA is TGTGCCAGCAATGTGGGAATGGGCGAGCAGTACTTC. Protein sequence: CASNVGMGEQYF.